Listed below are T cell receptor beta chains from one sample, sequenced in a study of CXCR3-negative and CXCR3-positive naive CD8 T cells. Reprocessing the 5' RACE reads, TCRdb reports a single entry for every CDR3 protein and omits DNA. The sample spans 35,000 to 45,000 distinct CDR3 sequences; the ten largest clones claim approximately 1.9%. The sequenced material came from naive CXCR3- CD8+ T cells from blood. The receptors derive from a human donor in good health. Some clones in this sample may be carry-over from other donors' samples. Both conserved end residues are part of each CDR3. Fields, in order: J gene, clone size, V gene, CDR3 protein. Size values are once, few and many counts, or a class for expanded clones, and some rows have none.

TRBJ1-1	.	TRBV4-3	CASSQVPTSDTEAFF
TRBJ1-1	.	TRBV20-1	CSASYRGETEAFF
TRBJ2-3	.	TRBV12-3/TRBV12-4	CASSTQRGGTDTQYF
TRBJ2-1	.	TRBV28	CASRDTYNEQFF
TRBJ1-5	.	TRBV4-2	CASRLGAGQPQHF
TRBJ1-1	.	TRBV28	CACTEINTKAFF
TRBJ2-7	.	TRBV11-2	CASSLGDGYEQYF
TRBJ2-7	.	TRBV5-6	CASSIAPGVYEQYF
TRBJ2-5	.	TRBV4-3	CASSQDWPAGVQETQYF
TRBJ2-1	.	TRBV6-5	CASSGPEGNEQFF
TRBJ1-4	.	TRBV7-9	CASSLPGSDEKLFF
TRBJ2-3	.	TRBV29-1	CSVEDRTRTDTQYF
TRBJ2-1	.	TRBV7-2	CASSLEDNSYNEQFF
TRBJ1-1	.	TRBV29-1	CSLRPGGGNTEAFF
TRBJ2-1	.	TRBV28	CASSPDSDNEQFF
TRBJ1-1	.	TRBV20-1	CSSTGTSKTEAFF
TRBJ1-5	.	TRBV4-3	CASSQDPGVQPQHF
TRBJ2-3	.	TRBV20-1	CSARDPGLEADTQYF
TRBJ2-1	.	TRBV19	CASSSGDSYNEQFF
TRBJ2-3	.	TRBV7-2	CASSLSRVYADTQYF
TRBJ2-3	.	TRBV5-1	CASSLSVFRGRRADTQYF
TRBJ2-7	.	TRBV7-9	CASSLPTTGKSAEQYF
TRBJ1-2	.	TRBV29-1	CSVEDRAGGEYGYTF
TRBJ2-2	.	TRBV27	CAVGPRQVTGELFF
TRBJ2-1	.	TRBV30	CAWSLRGGADNEQFF
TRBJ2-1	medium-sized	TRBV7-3	CASGSAGADNEQFF
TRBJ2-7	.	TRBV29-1	CSFRDSSYEQYF
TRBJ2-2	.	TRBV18	CASSPLGNTGELFF
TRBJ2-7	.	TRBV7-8	CASSSRDRDHEQYF
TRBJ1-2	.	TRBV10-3	CAISESHLPGDGYTF
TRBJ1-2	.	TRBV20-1	CSARDGQYYGYTF
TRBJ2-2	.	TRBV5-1	CASSAGVNTGELFF
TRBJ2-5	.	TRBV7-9	CASSFNVEVAETQYF
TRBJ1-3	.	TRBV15	CATSSQPVLFSGNTIYF
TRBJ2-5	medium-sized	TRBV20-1	CSARTGQSLETQYF
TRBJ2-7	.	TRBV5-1	CASNLEGGTPEQYF
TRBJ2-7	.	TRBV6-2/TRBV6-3	CASSYPIGTSSSYEQYF
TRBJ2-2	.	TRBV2	CASTLSLLFTGELFF
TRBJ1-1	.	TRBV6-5	CASSYGGDTEAFF
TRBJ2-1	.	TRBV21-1	CASSPLAGAPYNEQFF
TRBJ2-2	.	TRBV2	CASSEATQAFAGELFF
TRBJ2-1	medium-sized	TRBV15	CATSRVSGDNEQFF
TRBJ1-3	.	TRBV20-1	CSAREDRSSGNTIYF
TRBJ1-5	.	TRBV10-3	CAISPGGPANQPQHF
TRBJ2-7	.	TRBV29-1	CSVESGRGYEQYF
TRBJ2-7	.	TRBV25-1	CASSEGGGVTYEQYF
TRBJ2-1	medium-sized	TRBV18	CASSGTGINNEQFF
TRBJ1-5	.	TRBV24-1	CATRETGGNQPQHF
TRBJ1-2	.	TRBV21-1	CASSLGGANGYTF
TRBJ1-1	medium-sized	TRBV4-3	CASSLTSNTEAFF
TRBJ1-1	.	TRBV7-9	CASSLEWDMNTEAFF
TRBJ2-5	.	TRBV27	CASSLLGEETQYF
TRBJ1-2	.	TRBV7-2	CASTRGGPNYGYTF
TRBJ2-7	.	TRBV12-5	CAFSGTGEYEQYF
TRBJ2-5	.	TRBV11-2	CASSERLAGTQETQYF
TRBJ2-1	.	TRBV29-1	CSVEGITGKYGDEQFF
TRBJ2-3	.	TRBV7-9	CASSLRIDPSTDTQYF
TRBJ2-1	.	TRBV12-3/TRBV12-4	CASSSRDDNEQFF